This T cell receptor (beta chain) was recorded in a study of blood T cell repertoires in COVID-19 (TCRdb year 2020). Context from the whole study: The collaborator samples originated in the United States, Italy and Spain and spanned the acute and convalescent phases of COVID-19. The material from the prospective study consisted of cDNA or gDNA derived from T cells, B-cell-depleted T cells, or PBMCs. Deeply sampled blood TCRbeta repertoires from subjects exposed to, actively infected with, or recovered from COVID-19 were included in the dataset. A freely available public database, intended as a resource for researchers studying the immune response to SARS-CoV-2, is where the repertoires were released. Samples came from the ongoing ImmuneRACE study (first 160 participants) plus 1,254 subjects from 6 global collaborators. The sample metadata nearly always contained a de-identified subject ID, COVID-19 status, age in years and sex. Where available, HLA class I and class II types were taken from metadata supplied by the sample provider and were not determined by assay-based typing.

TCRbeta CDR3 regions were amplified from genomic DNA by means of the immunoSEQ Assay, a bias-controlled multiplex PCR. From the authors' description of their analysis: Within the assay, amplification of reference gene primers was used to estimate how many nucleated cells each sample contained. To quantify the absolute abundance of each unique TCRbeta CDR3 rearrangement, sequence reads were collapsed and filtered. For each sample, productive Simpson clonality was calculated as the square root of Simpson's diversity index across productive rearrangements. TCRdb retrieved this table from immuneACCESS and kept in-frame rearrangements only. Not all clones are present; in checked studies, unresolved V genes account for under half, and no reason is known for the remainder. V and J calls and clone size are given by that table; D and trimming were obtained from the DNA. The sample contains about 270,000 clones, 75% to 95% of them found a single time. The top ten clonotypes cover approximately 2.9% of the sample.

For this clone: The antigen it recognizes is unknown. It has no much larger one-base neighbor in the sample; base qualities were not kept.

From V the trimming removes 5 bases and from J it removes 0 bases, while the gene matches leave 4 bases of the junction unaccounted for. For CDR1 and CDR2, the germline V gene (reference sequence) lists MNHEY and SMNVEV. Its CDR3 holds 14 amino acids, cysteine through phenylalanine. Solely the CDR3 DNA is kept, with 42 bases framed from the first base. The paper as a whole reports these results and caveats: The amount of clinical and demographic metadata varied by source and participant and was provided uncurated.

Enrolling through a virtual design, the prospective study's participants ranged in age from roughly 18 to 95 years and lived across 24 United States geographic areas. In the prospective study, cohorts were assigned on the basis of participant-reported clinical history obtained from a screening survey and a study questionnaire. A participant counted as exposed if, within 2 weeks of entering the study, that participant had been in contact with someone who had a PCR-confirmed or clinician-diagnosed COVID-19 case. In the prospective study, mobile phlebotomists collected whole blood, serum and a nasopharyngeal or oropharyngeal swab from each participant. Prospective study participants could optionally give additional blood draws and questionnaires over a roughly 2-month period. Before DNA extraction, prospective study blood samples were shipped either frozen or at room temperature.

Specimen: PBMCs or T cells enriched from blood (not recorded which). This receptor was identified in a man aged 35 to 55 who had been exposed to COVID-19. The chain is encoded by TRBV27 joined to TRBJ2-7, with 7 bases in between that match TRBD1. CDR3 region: CASSPGTDSYEQYF. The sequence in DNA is TGTGCCAGCAGTCCCGGGACAGACTCCTACGAGCAGTACTTC.